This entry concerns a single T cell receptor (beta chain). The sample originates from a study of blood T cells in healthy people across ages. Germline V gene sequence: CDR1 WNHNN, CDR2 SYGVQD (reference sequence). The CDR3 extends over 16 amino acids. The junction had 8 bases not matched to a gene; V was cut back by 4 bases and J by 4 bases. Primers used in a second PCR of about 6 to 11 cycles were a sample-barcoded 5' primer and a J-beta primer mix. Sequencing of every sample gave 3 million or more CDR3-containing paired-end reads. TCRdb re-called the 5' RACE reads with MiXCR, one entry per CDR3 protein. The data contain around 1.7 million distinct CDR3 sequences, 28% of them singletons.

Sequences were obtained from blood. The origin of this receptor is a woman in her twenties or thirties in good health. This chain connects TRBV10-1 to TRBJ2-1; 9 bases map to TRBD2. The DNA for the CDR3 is TGCGCCAGCAGTGGGGCTAGCGGGGTCGTTTACAATGAGCAGTTCTTC. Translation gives CASSGASGVVYNEQFF.